Reported below is one T cell receptor beta chain. Its antigen is not identified. Generated by immunoSEQ multiplex PCR, the TCRdb table keeps only in-frame clones and is missing some. This repertoire shows around 85,000 clones, around 90% found once; its top ten account for 8.4%. This sample was taken from a study of OX40 agonist ivuxolimab in advanced cancers. Across the whole study: Ivuxolimab doses were 0.01, 0.1, 0.3, 1.5, 3 or 10 mg/kg every 2 weeks.

Findings of the study overall: Certain nonresponding patients likewise had low normalized T-cell clonal expansion. Dose levels from 0.1 to 3.0 mg/kg saw CD4+ and CD8+ blood T cells expand clonally by week 6.

Trimming took off 5 bases at V and 6 bases at J, with 19 bases between the two ends. From germline, CDR1 is SEHNR and CDR2 FQNEAQ (reference sequence). This CDR3 is 16 amino acids long. The chain is built from TRBV7-9 and TRBJ2-2; D possibly uses TRBD1 or TRBD2 (5 bases each). The sequence was obtained from an adult with an advanced solid tumor such as melanoma, head and neck, liver or kidney cancer. Sample: CD4+ or CD8+ T cells sorted from blood, taken in a trial of the OX40 agonist ivuxolimab. The chain's CDR3 is CASSPPRVQGAGELFF. DNA of the CDR3: TGTGCCAGCAGCCCTCCGAGGGTTCAAGGGGCCGGGGAGCTGTTTTTT.